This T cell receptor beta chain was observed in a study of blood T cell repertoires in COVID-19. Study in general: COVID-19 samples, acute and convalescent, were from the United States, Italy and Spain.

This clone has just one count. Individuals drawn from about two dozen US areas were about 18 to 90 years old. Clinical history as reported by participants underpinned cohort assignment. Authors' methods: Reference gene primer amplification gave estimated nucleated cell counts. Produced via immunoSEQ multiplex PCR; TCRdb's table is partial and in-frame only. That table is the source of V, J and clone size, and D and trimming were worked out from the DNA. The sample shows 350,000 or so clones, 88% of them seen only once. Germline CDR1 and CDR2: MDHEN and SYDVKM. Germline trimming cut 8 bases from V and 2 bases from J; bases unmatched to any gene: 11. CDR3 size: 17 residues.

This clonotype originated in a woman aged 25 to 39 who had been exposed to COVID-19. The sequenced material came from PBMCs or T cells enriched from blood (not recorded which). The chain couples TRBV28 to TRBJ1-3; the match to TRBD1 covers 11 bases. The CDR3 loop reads CASSPPGTGGPGNTIYF. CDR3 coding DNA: TGTGCCAGCTCCCCACCCGGGACAGGGGGTCCTGGAAACACCATATATTTT.